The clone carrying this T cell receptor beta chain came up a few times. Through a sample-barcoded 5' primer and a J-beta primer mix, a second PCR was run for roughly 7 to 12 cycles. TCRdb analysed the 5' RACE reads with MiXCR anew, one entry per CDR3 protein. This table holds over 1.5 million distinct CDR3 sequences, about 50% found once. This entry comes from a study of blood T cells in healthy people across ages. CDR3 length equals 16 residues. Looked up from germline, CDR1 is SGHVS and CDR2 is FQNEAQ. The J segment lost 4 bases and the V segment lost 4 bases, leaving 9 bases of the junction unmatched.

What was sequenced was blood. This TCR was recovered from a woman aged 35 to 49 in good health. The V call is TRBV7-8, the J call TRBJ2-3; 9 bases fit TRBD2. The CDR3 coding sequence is TGTGCCAGCAGCTCCCTAGCGGGACCAAGGGCAGATACGCAGTATTTT. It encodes CASSSLAGPRADTQYF.